This T cell receptor (beta chain) was sequenced in a study of blood T cell repertoires in COVID-19. Study-level background: The United States, Italy and Spain were the sources of the acute and convalescent COVID-19 samples. The analysed material was cDNA or gDNA that came from T cells, B-cell-depleted T cells, or PBMCs.

Seattle enrolled patients during active infection and tracked them longitudinally. As processed by the authors: It was from reference gene primer amplification that nucleated cell counts were estimated. Here immunoSEQ multiplex PCR was the method, and the copy in TCRdb shows in-frame clones only, minus some. The V and J calls and the clone size are those of that table, but D and trimming were determined from the DNA. The sample records about 160,000 clones, about nine tenths being singletons. Unmatched junction bases numbered 9, after V lost 2 bases and J lost 6 bases. The CDR3 is made up of 16 amino acids. Germline V lookup: CDR1 MNHEY, CDR2 SVGEGT.

The source is a man aged 25-40 years with COVID-19, enrolled during active disease. Sample: peripheral blood. The V gene is TRBV6-2 or TRBV6-3, the J gene TRBJ1-2, with 10 bases lining up with TRBD1. CDR3: CASSYLGQGPRDGYTF. Here the CDR3 DNA reads TGTGCCAGCAGTTACCTGGGACAGGGGCCTAGGGATGGCTACACCTTC.